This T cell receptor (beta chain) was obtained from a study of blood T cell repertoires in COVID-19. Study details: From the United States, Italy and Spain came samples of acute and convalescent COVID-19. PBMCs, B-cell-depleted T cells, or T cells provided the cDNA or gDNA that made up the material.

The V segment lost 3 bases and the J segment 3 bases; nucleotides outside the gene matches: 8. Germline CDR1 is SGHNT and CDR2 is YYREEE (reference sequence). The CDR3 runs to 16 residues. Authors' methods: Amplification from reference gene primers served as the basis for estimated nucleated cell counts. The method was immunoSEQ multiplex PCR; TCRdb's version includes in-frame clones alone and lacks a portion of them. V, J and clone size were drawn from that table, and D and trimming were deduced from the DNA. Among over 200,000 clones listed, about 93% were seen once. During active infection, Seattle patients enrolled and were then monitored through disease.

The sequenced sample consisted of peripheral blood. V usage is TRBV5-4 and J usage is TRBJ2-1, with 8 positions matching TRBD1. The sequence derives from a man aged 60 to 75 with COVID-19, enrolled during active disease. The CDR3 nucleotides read TGTGCCAGCAGCTCTAGGGCAGGGGGCCTCTACAATGAGCAGTTCTTC. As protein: CASSSRAGGLYNEQFF.